This T cell receptor beta chain was identified in a study of blood T cells in healthy people across ages. On the study more broadly: Roughly one uniquely barcoded beta molecule per two T cells was captured. General observations from the study: Diversity of TCR beta correlated strongly with naive T cell percentage.

Comments on this clonotype: What it recognizes is unknown.

V lost 3 bases and J 1 base, leaving 10 bases between the germline ends. CDR1 SGDLS and CDR2 YYNGEE come from the germline V gene. The CDR3 loop spans 15 amino acids. Next came a second PCR, run for roughly 7 to 12 cycles, which used a sample-barcoded 5' primer along with a J-beta primer mix. TCRdb used MiXCR to reprocess the 5' RACE reads, holding one entry per CDR3 protein. Of roughly 1.5 million distinct CDR3 sequences listed, roughly 43% were seen once; the top ten hold 4%. The receptor was derived from a young woman in good health. V is TRBV9 and J is TRBJ2-2; no clear D gene. Sequencing was carried out using blood. The CDR3: CASSGTAQNTGELFF. CDR3 bases: TGTGCCAGCAGCGGTACCGCACAGAACACCGGGGAGCTGTTTTTT.